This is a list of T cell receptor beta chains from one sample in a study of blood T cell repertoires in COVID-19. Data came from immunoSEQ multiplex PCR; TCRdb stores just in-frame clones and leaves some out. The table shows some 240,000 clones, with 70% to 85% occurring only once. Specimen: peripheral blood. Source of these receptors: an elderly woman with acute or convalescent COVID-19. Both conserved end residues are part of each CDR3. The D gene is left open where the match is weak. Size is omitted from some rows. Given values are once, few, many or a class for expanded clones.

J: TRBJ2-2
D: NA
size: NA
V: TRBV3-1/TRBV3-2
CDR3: CASSQGLVGNTGELFF
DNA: TGTGCCAGCAGCCAAGGGCTAGTAGGGAACACCGGGGAGCTGTTTTTT

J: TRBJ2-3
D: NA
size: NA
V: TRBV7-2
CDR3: CASREGTHTQYF
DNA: TGTGCCAGCAGGGAGGGCACCCATACGCAGTATTTT

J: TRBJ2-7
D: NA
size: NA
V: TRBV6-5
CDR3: CASSYSAGSSYEQYF
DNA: TGTGCCAGCAGTTACTCGGCGGGTAGCTCCTACGAGCAGTACTTC

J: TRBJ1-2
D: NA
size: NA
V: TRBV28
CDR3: CASSLLGVTGPANYGYTF
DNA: TGTGCCAGCAGTTTATTGGGGGTTACAGGGCCAGCTAACTATGGCTACACCTTC

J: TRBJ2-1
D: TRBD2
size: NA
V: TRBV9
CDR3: CASSAAGTSRDNEQFF
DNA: TGTGCCAGCAGCGCGGCCGGGACTAGCAGAGACAATGAGCAGTTCTTC

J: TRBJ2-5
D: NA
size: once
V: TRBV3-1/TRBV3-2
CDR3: CASSQQGINQETQYF
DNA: TGTGCCAGCAGCCAACAGGGCATCAACCAAGAGACCCAGTACTTC

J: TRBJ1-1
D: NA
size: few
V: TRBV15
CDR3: CATSRGWGAEGQNTEAFF
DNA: TGTGCCACCAGCAGAGGTTGGGGAGCGGAGGGTCAGAACACTGAAGCTTTCTTT

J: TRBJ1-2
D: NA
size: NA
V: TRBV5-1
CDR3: CASSLLGGANYGYTF
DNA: TGCGCCAGCAGCTTGCTGGGTGGAGCTAACTATGGCTACACCTTC

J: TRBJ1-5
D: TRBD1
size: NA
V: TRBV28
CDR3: CASREHRGSNQPQHF
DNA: TGTGCCAGCAGGGAACACAGGGGGAGCAATCAGCCCCAGCATTTT

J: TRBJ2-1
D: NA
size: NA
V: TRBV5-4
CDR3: CASRNVAGHYNEQFF
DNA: TGTGCCAGCAGAAACGTCGCAGGACACTACAATGAGCAGTTCTTC

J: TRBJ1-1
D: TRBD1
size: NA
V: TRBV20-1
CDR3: CSARETGRAFF
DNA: TGCAGTGCTAGGGAGACAGGGCGAGCTTTCTTT

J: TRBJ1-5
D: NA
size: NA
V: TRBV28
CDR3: CASSWRVDNQPQHF
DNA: TGTGCCAGCAGTTGGAGGGTTGACAATCAGCCCCAGCATTTT

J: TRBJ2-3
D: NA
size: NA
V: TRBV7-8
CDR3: CASSLDNTDTQYF
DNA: TGTGCCAGCAGCTTAGACAACACAGATACGCAGTATTTT

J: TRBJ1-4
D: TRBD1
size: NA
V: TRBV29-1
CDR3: CSGSGTANEKLFF
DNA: TGCAGCGGATCCGGGACAGCTAATGAAAAACTGTTTTTT

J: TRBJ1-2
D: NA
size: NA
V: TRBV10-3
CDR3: CASHPGGRNYGYTF
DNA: TGTGCCTCACATCCGGGGGGCCGTAACTATGGCTACACCTTC